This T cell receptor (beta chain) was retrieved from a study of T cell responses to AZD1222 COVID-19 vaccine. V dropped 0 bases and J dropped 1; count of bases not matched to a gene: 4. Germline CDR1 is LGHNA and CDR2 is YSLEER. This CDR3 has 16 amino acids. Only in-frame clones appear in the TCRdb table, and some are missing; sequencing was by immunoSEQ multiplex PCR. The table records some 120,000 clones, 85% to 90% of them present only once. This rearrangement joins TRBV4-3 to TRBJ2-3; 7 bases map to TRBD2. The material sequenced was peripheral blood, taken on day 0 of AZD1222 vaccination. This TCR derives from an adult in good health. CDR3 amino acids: CASSQDNSGGTDTQYF. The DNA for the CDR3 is TGCGCCAGCAGCCAAGATAACAGCGGGGGCACAGATACGCAGTATTTT.